These 18 T cell receptor beta chains share one sample of origin, sequenced in a study of OX40 agonist ivuxolimab in advanced cancers. Here immunoSEQ multiplex PCR was the method, and the copy in TCRdb shows in-frame clones only, minus some. The sample shows over 50,000 clones, roughly 85% of them seen only once. The sequencing used CD4+ or CD8+ T cells sorted from blood, collected in a trial of the OX40 agonist ivuxolimab. Receptors originate from an adult with an advanced solid tumor such as melanoma, head and neck, liver or kidney cancer.

This chain uses TRBV5-4 with TRBJ2-4; the match to TRBD1 covers 9 bases. Trimming took 3 bases from V and 8 from J; bases not matched to a gene: 6. CDR3 length: 14 amino acids. Germline-derived CDR1 and CDR2 are SGHNT and YYREEE (reference sequence). CDR3 sequence: CASSYRDREDIQYF. The DNA for the CDR3 is TGTGCCAGCAGCTACCGGGACAGGGAGGACATTCAGTACTTC.

This sequence joins TRBV6-6 and TRBJ2-7; 12 bases agree with TRBD2. This CDR3 region has 14 residues. Losses at the gene ends were 5 bases for V and 6 bases for J; bases not matched to a gene: 5. Germline loops: CDR1 MNHNY, CDR2 SVGAGI (reference sequence). CDR3 bases: TGTGCCAGCAGTCGGACTAGCGGGAACGGCGAGCAGTACTTC. Protein sequence: CASSRTSGNGEQYF.

The gene calls are TRBV11-2 and TRBJ2-2, with D tentatively TRBD1 (7 bases). Trimming cost V 5 bases and J 6 bases, with 13 bases left between them. The CDR3 length is 14 residues. CDR1 and CDR2 from the germline V gene are SGHAT and FQNNGV. Written as DNA, the CDR3 is TGTGCCAGCAGCCTCGACAGGGAGGCCGGGGAGCTGTTTTTT. It specifies CASSLDREAGELFF.

The chain joins TRBV11-2 to TRBJ2-7; D is uncertain. The CDR3 totals 15 residues. Trimming removed 4 bases from V and 0 bases from J, with 13 bases in between. Per the germline V gene, CDR1 is SGHAT and CDR2 is FQNNGV. CDR3 DNA sequence: TGTGCCAGCAGCTCCAGACTGATTAGCTCCTACGAGCAGTACTTC. It yields the protein CASSSRLISSYEQYF.

The chain is built from TRBV2 and TRBJ1-5; D is unresolved. The germline gives CDR1 SNHLY, CDR2 FYNNEI. V lost 6 bases and J 8 bases, leaving 14 bases between the germline ends. This CDR3 contains 13 residues. The CDR3 protein is CASRGEGVEPQHF. CDR3 in DNA: TGTGCCAGCAGAGGTGAGGGTGTAGAGCCCCAGCATTTT.

The chain uses TRBV5-1 and TRBJ1-5; D gene unclear. The CDR3 is 14 residues long. Trimming removed 0 bases from V and 5 bases from J, with 9 bases in between. Germline V gene lookup returns CDR1 SGHRS and CDR2 YFSETQ. The DNA of the CDR3 is TGCGCCAGCAGCTTGGAGCCGATGGATCAGCCCCAGCATTTT. Translating gives CASSLEPMDQPQHF.

The chain links TRBV5-1 to TRBJ2-7; D is possibly TRBD2 (7 bases). V dropped 4 bases and J dropped 3 bases, with 11 bases sitting between them. In germline, CDR1 is SGHRS, CDR2 YFSETQ. The CDR3 totals 13 residues. The CDR3 bases are TGCGCCAGCAGCCCGGGGGGCTACTACGAGCAGTACTTC. This translates into CASSPGGYYEQYF.

This clone was recorded once. The rearrangement links TRBV2 to TRBJ2-3; 7 nucleotides match TRBD2. V lost 10 bases and J lost 2; bases outside the gene matches: 6. Germline V gene sequence: CDR1 SNHLY, CDR2 FYNNEI. The CDR3 covers 13 residues. The CDR3 loop is CAIGAGITDTQYF. The CDR3 DNA is TGTGCCATTGGAGCGGGAATCACAGATACGCAGTATTTT.

The CDR3 loop reads CASSTEVADTQYF. The CDR3 DNA reads as TGTGCCAGCTCTACAGAAGTCGCAGATACGCAGTATTTT. The rearrangement uses TRBV7-3 and TRBJ2-3; no clear D gene. The CDR3 has 13 amino acids. CDR1 and CDR2 (germline): SGHTA, FQGTGA. V was clipped by 8 bases and J by 4 bases, with 13 bases between them.

The rearrangement links TRBV7-2 to TRBJ2-3; TRBD2 matches at 9 bases. The trim removed 4 bases at V and 5 bases at J, leaving 7 bases unmatched. This CDR3 has 15 amino acids. From germline, CDR1 is SGHTA and CDR2 FQGNSA. The CDR3 DNA sequence: TGTGCCAGCAGCTGGGGGGGAGCGGGAGGAGATACGCAGTATTTT. It yields the protein CASSWGGAGGDTQYF.

The rearrangement links TRBV19 to TRBJ1-5; TRBD1 aligns across 8 bases. The CDR3 spans 17 residues. Germline V gene data show CDR1 as LNHDA and CDR2 as SQIVND (reference sequence). With 4 bases clipped from V and 2 bases from J, the junction kept 10 bases outside the gene matches. The CDR3 region has the DNA TGTGCCAGTAGTACCCGGGCAGGGGGCAGGGGCAATCAGCCCCAGCATTTT. Protein sequence: CASSTRAGGRGNQPQHF.

The J gene is TRBJ1-1, the V gene TRBV29-1; possibly TRBD1 for D (5 bases). Trimming removed 2 bases at V and 2 bases at J, with 15 bases between. The germline V gene has CDR1 SQVTM and CDR2 ANQGSEA. The CDR3 covers 15 residues. CDR3 nucleotides: TGCAGCGTTGAAAACCTCGGGGGAAAAAACACTGAAGCTTTCTTT. It translates to CSVENLGGKNTEAFF. Filled out from reference TRBV29-1 and TRBJ1-1, the complete variable domain reads SAVISQKPSRDICQRGTSLTIQCQVDSQVTMMFWYRQQPGQSLTLIATANQGSEATYESGFVIDKFPISRPNLTFSTLTVSNMSPEDSSIYLCSVENLGGKNTEAFFGQGTRLTVV.

The CDR3 loop is CASSPLGRVNTEAFF. The CDR3 nucleotides read TGTGCCAGCTCACCACTCGGCAGGGTGAACACTGAAGCTTTCTTT. The chain employs TRBV18 and TRBJ1-1; a weak D match, TRBD1 (5 bases). The germline CDR1 and CDR2 sequences are KGHSH and LQKENI. V was pared by 1 base and J by 0 bases, with 9 bases between. The CDR3 sequence is 15 residues long.

This clone was counted a few times. The rearrangement joins TRBV6-5 to TRBJ1-2, with D perhaps matching TRBD1 (6 bases). Germline CDR1 reads MNHEY; CDR2 reads SVGAGI. Deletions cut 4 bases from V and 8 bases from J, with 17 bases between. This CDR3 contains 14 residues. CDR3 sequence (DNA): TGTGCCAGCAGTTTACAGGGCGGCGCGTCGGGCTACACCTTC. Encoded protein: CASSLQGGASGYTF.

This sequence joins TRBV30 and TRBJ1-5, with D tentatively TRBD1 (5 bases). Trimming removed 0 bases from V and 3 bases from J, with 18 bases in between. The germline CDR1 and CDR2 sequences are GTSNPN and SVGIG (reference sequence). The CDR3 sequence is 17 residues long. The chain's CDR3 is CAWSVPWWRGVNQPQHF. The CDR3 bases are TGTGCCTGGAGTGTACCTTGGTGGCGGGGGGTCAATCAGCCCCAGCATTTT.

This chain joins TRBV4-1 and TRBJ2-1; D might be TRBD1 (5 bases). The CDR3 covers 15 residues. Germline assignment: CDR1 MGHRA and CDR2 YSYEKL. Trimming cost V 4 bases and J 4 bases, with 14 bases left between them. CDR3 protein: CASSLQGGLYNEQFF. The CDR3 nucleotides read TGCGCCAGCAGCCTCCAGGGTGGGTTATACAATGAGCAGTTCTTC.

By its share, this clone is medium-sized. The chain links TRBV6-6 to TRBJ1-1; D gene uncertain. The V and J ends lost 2 bases and 7 bases respectively, with 5 bases between them. The CDR3 has 11 amino acids. Germline values: CDR1 MNHNY, CDR2 SVGAGI (reference sequence). This CDR3 reads CASSYAVEAFF. CDR3 in DNA: TGTGCCAGCAGTTACGCGGTTGAAGCTTTCTTT.

This clone came up once. The chain recombines TRBV5-1 with TRBJ1-2; TRBD1 matches 7 bases. Germline-derived CDR1 and CDR2 are SGHRS and YFSETQ. This CDR3 comprises 14 residues. V shed 0 bases, J shed 4 bases, and the junction held 3 bases outside the gene matches. The CDR3 DNA reads as TGCGCCAGCAGCTTGGGACAGGGAGCCTATGGCTACACCTTC. Translation gives CASSLGQGAYGYTF.